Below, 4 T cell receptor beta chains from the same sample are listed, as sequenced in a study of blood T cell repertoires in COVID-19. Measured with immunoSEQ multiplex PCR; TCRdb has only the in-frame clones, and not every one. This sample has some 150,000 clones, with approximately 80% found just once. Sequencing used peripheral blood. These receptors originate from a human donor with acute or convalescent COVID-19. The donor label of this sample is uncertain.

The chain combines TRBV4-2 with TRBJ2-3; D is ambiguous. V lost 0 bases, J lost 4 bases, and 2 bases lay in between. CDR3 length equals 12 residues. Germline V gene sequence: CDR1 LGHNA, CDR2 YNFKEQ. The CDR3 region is CASSQDSDTQYF. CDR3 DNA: TGTGCCAGCAGCCAAGACTCAGATACGCAGTATTTT.

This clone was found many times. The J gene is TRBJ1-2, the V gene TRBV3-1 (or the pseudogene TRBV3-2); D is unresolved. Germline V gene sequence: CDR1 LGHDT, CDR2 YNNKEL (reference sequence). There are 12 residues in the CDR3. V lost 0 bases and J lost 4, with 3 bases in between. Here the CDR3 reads CASSQDSYGYTF. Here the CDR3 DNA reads TGTGCCAGCAGCCAAGACAGCTATGGCTACACCTTC.

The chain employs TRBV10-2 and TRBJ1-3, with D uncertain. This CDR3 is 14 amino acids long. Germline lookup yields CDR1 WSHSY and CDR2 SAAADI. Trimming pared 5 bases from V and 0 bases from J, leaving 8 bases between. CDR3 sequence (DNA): TGCGCCAGCAGTCACCCCAGCTCTGGAAACACCATATATTTT. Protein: CASSHPSSGNTIYF.

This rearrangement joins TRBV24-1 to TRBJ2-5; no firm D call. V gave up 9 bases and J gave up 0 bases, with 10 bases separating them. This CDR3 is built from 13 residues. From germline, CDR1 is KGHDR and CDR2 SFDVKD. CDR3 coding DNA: TGTGCCACCCAAAGCCCGTACCAAGAGACCCAGTACTTC. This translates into CATQSPYQETQYF.